This T cell receptor (beta chain) was captured by sequencing in a study of T cells in Graves' hyperthyroidism and ophthalmopathy. The wider study: Initial diagnosis, before any treatment, was when peripheral blood was collected.

Findings and limits, study-wide: Clonotypes that were expanded in thyroid above 0.001 mostly appeared in blood too.

V was clipped by 8 bases and J by 3 bases, with 9 bases between them. CDR1 is SGHAT and CDR2 is FQNNGV in the germline V gene. The CDR3 is 12 amino acids. There are many counts of this clonotype. The antigen is unknown. The study excluded patients with uncontrolled infection, other autoimmune disease, pregnancy or lactation. Clinicians diagnosed patients from clinical symptoms, serum thyroxine and TRAb, thyroid ultrasound and orbital computed tomography. There were TCR beta CDR3 regions amplified from RNA transcripts. A set of HTBI primers served as the primers for a first-round RT-PCR of the TCR CDR3. TCRdb used MiXCR to reprocess the multiplex PCR reads, holding one entry per CDR3 protein. The data show roughly 400,000 distinct CDR3 sequences, around 15% seen once.

The origin of this receptor is a middle-aged man with Graves' ophthalmopathy. Sequencing was performed on blood. V and J are TRBV11-2 and TRBJ2-3, with D unresolved. This CDR3 reads CASAKGTDTQYF. The CDR3 coding sequence is TGTGCCAGCGCTAAAGGAACAGATACGCAGTATTTT.